The 14 T cell receptor beta chains listed next were all sequenced from one sample in a study of blood T cell repertoires in COVID-19. The repertoire was sequenced with immunoSEQ multiplex PCR; TCRdb's copy has only in-frame clones and lacks some. The table shows 150,000 or so clones, with 82% occurring only once. Sequencing used peripheral blood. These receptors came from a woman aged 70-85 years with acute or convalescent COVID-19.

This rearrangement joins TRBV5-1 to TRBJ2-7, with 7 nucleotides matching TRBD2. V was clipped by 0 bases and J by 0 bases; unmatched bases: 3. The CDR3 is made up of 15 amino acids. The germline V gene encodes CDR1 SGHRS and CDR2 YFSETQ. This CDR3 is CASSLEASGSYEQYF. CDR3 sequence (DNA): TGCGCCAGCAGCTTGGAGGCTAGCGGCTCCTACGAGCAGTACTTC. Drawing the rest from reference TRBV5-1 and TRBJ2-7, the complete variable domain is KAGVTQTPRYLIKTRGQQVTLSCSPISGHRSVSWYQQTPGQGLQFLFEYFSETQRNKGNFPGRFSGRQFSNSRSEMNVSTLELGDSALYLCASSLEASGSYEQYFGPGTRLTVT.

As to this clone: This CDR3 is also generated by other DNA sequences in the sample. This chain connects TRBV4-3 to TRBJ1-3, with a possible D match to TRBD1 (5 bases). V shed 0 bases and J shed 2 bases, with 8 bases lying between them. CDR1 is LGHNA and CDR2 is YSLEER in the germline V gene. The CDR3 contains 15 residues. The CDR3 nucleotides are TGCGCCAGCAGCCAAGATTCAGGGACTGGAAACACCATATATTTT. This encodes CASSQDSGTGNTIYF.

The chain combines TRBV15 with TRBJ1-4; 10 bases fit TRBD1. Unmatched junction bases numbered 8, after V lost 3 bases and J lost 7 bases. From germline, CDR1 is LNHNV and CDR2 YYDKDF (reference sequence). The CDR3 is 16 residues long. The DNA of the CDR3 is TGTGCCACCAGCAGTACCCGGACAGGGGGGGCTGAAAAACTGTTTTTT. Protein sequence: CATSSTRTGGAEKLFF.

The chain joins TRBV12-3 or TRBV12-4 to TRBJ2-1; 10 bases are a match to TRBD2. The CDR3 loop spans 13 amino acids. With 9 bases clipped from V and 8 bases from J, the junction kept 7 bases outside the gene matches. This CDR3 is CARLSGGNDEQFF. The CDR3 DNA follows: TGTGCCAGGCTTAGCGGGGGGAACGATGAGCAGTTCTTC.

The chain couples TRBV3-1 (or the pseudogene TRBV3-2) to TRBJ2-7; 16 nucleotides agree with TRBD2. The CDR3 is made up of 17 amino acids. Germline V gene lookup returns CDR1 LGHDT and CDR2 YNNKEL (reference sequence). J gave up 1 base and V 3 bases, and 3 bases lay outside the gene matches. DNA for the CDR3: TGTGCCAGCAGCCACGGGACTAGCGGGGGGGATTCCTACGAGCAGTACTTC. Protein: CASSHGTSGGDSYEQYF.

This clone was picked up one time. The chain recombines TRBV4-1 with TRBJ1-3; no reliable D call. CDR3 length: 17 residues. Germline CDR1 and CDR2: MGHRA and YSYEKL. V dropped 5 bases and J dropped 2 bases, with 19 bases sitting between them. CDR3 in DNA: TGCGCCAGCAGCTTTCAGTCCGACCCCGGGGCTGGAAACACCATATATTTT. The encoded protein is CASSFQSDPGAGNTIYF.

This chain links TRBV5-1 with TRBJ1-4, with 9 bases aligning to TRBD1. From germline, CDR1 is SGHRS and CDR2 YFSETQ. This CDR3 region has 16 residues. V trimming: 6 bases; J trimming: 0 bases; junction bases outside the gene matches: 6. The CDR3 DNA is TGCGCCAGCAACAGGACAGGGGTGCCAACTAATGAAAAACTGTTTTTT. Its translation is CASNRTGVPTNEKLFF.

As DNA, the CDR3 is TGTGCCAGCAGCCAGGGCCAGGGGGCGAGGGAGACCCAGTACTTC. This codes for CASSQGQGARETQYF. The rearrangement joins TRBV4-2 to TRBJ2-5, with 8 bases matching TRBD1. V lost 3 bases and J lost 5; bases outside the gene matches: 8. The germline V gene has CDR1 LGHNA and CDR2 YNFKEQ. The CDR3 totals 15 residues.

The chain is built from TRBV27 and TRBJ2-2, with unresolved D. CDR1 is MNHEY, CDR2 SMNVEV, per germline (reference sequence). This CDR3 is 14 amino acids long. The V end was cut by 4 bases, the J end by 7 bases, with 13 bases between. The CDR3 coding sequence is TGTGCCAGCAGTTCGTCACATGGTGTCGGGGAGCTGTTTTTT. It translates to CASSSSHGVGELFF.

The chain carries TRBV6-2 or TRBV6-3 and TRBJ2-1, with 11 bases identical to TRBD1. The CDR3 has 17 amino acids. Germline assignment: CDR1 MNHEY and CDR2 SVGEGT. Trimming at V came to 2 bases and at J to 3 bases, leaving 6 bases not matched to a gene. The CDR3 nucleotides are TGTGCCAGCAGTTACCTCAGGACAGGGGGCATCTACAATGAGCAGTTCTTC. It translates to CASSYLRTGGIYNEQFF.

This clone was counted many times. This sequence joins TRBV27 and TRBJ2-7, with a tentative D call TRBD1 (5 bases). The CDR3 is 14 amino acids. The germline CDR1 and CDR2 sequences are MNHEY and SMNVEV (reference sequence). The V end was cut by 2 bases, the J end by 2 bases, with 10 bases between. The CDR3 protein is CASSLTGATYEQYF. In nucleotides, the CDR3 is TGTGCCAGCAGTTTAACTGGGGCCACCTACGAGCAGTACTTC.

The rearrangement uses TRBV3-1 (or the pseudogene TRBV3-2) and TRBJ1-4, with 10 nucleotides matching TRBD1. The trim removed 4 bases at V and 6 bases at J, leaving 2 bases unmatched. CDR3 size: 14 residues. The germline V gene encodes CDR1 LGHDT and CDR2 YNNKEL (reference sequence). The DNA for the CDR3 is TGTGCCAGCAGCCGACAGGGGGCAGATGAAAAACTGTTTTTT. Translation: CASSRQGADEKLFF.

This rearrangement joins TRBV30 to TRBJ1-1, with TRBD1 matching 7 bases. J was trimmed by 5 bases and V by 3 bases; bases with no gene match: 6. The germline V gene encodes CDR1 GTSNPN and CDR2 SVGIG (reference sequence). This CDR3 is built from 13 residues. This CDR3 is CAWRTGYGTEAFF. CDR3 sequence (DNA): TGTGCCTGGAGGACAGGGTATGGTACTGAAGCTTTCTTT.

The chain carries TRBV6-2 or TRBV6-3 and TRBJ1-2; TRBD1 agrees at 7 bases. J gave up 6 bases and V 4 bases, and 20 bases lay outside the gene matches. Germline assignment: CDR1 MNHEY and CDR2 SVGEGT. The CDR3 totals 18 residues. The CDR3 protein is CASSLRGTAPNSVDGYTF. CDR3 bases: TGTGCCAGCAGTTTACGAGGGACAGCCCCTAACTCTGTCGATGGCTACACCTTC.